These 20 T cell receptor beta chains share one sample of origin, sequenced in a study of blood T cell repertoires in COVID-19. Libraries were prepared by immunoSEQ multiplex PCR; TCRdb keeps only in-frame clonotypes and omits some of them. The sample lists over 200,000 clones; over 75% were seen once. What was sequenced was peripheral blood. The receptors come from a man aged 45 to 65 with COVID-19, enrolled during active disease.

This clone has a single count. The V call is TRBV27, the J call TRBJ2-7; no clear D gene. The CDR3 length is 14 residues. CDR1 is MNHEY, CDR2 SMNVEV, per germline (reference sequence). The V end lost 6 bases, the J end lost 4 bases, and 16 bases lay between the germline ends. The CDR3 DNA is TGTGCCAGCAGCCCGATAACCACTATTTACGAGCAGTACTTC. It codes for CASSPITTIYEQYF.

The J gene is TRBJ2-4, the V gene TRBV19; D is possibly TRBD2 (5 bases). Germline CDR1 and CDR2: LNHDA and SQIVND (reference sequence). V lost 9 bases to trimming and J lost 7 bases, with 13 bases between them. CDR3 length equals 12 residues. The CDR3 DNA is TGTGCCAGCGGGAAAGTGGGGAACATTCAGTACTTC. It codes for CASGKVGNIQYF. Using reference TRBV19 and TRBJ2-4 for the parts outside the CDR3, the full variable domain is DGGITQSPKYLFRKEGQNVTLSCEQNLNHDAMYWYRQDPGQGLRLIYYSQIVNDFQKGDIAEGYSVSREKKESFPLTVTSAQKNPTAFYLCASGKVGNIQYFGAGTRLSVL.

V usage is TRBV7-8 and J usage is TRBJ2-1, with 7 bases fitting TRBD1. CDR3 length equals 14 residues. V shed 7 bases, J shed 5 bases, and the junction held 8 bases outside the gene matches. Germline assignment: CDR1 SGHVS and CDR2 FQNEAQ. Here the CDR3 DNA reads TGTGCCAGCACCTGGACCGGGACAGACAATGAGCAGTTCTTC. It translates to CASTWTGTDNEQFF.

The chain has TRBV7-6 and TRBJ1-6; a weak D match, TRBD1 (5 bases). V gave up 1 base and J gave up 9 bases, with 7 bases separating them. Germline CDR1 reads SGHVS; CDR2 reads FNYEAQ. This CDR3 contains 13 residues. CDR3 protein: CASSLEQGSPLHF. The CDR3 DNA follows: TGTGCCAGCAGCTTAGAGCAGGGTTCACCCCTCCACTTT.

The rearrangement uses TRBV12-3 or TRBV12-4 and TRBJ1-4; D remains unclear. V was cut by 8 bases and J by 8 bases, with 15 bases left in between. The CDR3 has 13 amino acids. The CDR3: CASPSGTGEKLFF. The CDR3 bases are TGTGCCAGCCCCAGCGGCACTGGGGAAAAACTGTTTTTT.

The gene calls are TRBV5-1 and TRBJ2-3; 9 nucleotides match TRBD1. After removal of 2 bases from V and 5 bases from J, the junction contained 6 bases not matched to a gene. There are 15 residues in the CDR3. Germline CDR1 and CDR2: SGHRS and YFSETQ. The CDR3 here is CASSFRDRDRDTQYF. The CDR3 region has the DNA TGCGCCAGCAGCTTCCGGGACAGGGATAGAGATACGCAGTATTTT. Using reference TRBV5-1 and TRBJ2-3 for the parts outside the CDR3, the full variable domain is KAGVTQTPRYLIKTRGQQVTLSCSPISGHRSVSWYQQTPGQGLQFLFEYFSETQRNKGNFPGRFSGRQFSNSRSEMNVSTLELGDSALYLCASSFRDRDRDTQYFGPGTRLTVL.

The V and J genes are TRBV11-3 and TRBJ1-3; TRBD1 aligns across 7 bases. The CDR3 is 16 amino acids. With 1 base clipped from V and 1 base from J, the junction kept 4 bases outside the gene matches. Per germline, CDR1 SGHNT and CDR2 YENEEA. CDR3 DNA: TGTGCCAGCAGCTTAGGGGACAGTCATTCTGGAAACACCATATATTTT. Its translation: CASSLGDSHSGNTIYF.

The J gene is TRBJ2-7, the V gene TRBV5-6; D is ambiguous. The CDR3 is 15 amino acids. Germline assignment: CDR1 SGHDT and CDR2 YYEEEE. The V gene lost 2 bases and the J gene lost 4 bases, with 16 bases spanning the gap. CDR3 protein: CASSLFGRKSYEQYF. The CDR3 DNA reads as TGTGCCAGCAGCTTATTTGGGCGTAAATCATACGAGCAGTACTTC. The full variable domain, completed using reference TRBV5-6 and TRBJ2-7, is DAGVTQSPTHLIKTRGQQVTLRCSPKSGHDTVSWYQQALGQGPQFIFQYYEEEERQRGNFPDRFSGHQFPNYSSELNVNALLLGDSALYLCASSLFGRKSYEQYFGPGTRLTVT.

This chain connects TRBV4-1 to TRBJ2-7; 8 positions agree with TRBD2. The CDR3 is 15 amino acids. J gave up 1 base and V 4 bases, and 6 bases lay outside the gene matches. Germline CDR1 is MGHRA and CDR2 is YSYEKL. CDR3 nucleotide sequence: TGCGCCAGCAGCCCCAAGGGGACTAGGTCCTACGAGCAGTACTTC. Protein: CASSPKGTRSYEQYF.

The chain recombines TRBV5-5 with TRBJ1-5, with 10 positions matching TRBD1. The junction had 6 bases not matched to a gene; V was cut back by 4 bases and J by 5 bases. The CDR3 has 15 amino acids. The V gene's germline CDR1 is SGHKS and CDR2 YYEKEE (reference sequence). CDR3 region: CASSRGTGDYQPQHF. CDR3 bases: TGTGCCAGCAGCAGAGGGACAGGGGATTATCAGCCCCAGCATTTT.

The chain combines TRBV28 with TRBJ1-2, with 11 bases identical to TRBD1. CDR3 length equals 13 residues. V lost 6 bases and J lost 7; bases outside the gene matches: 4. Germline V CDR1 and CDR2: MDHEN, SYDVKM. The CDR3, as DNA: TGTGCCAGCAGGCCGGGACAGGGGGGTGGCTACACCTTC. It is translated as CASRPGQGGGYTF.

On this clone: The same CDR3 is also encoded by other DNA sequences in this sample. The chain uses TRBV19 and TRBJ2-7; TRBD1 agrees at 7 bases. The trim removed 6 bases at V and 4 bases at J, leaving 3 bases unmatched. Germline V lookup: CDR1 LNHDA, CDR2 SQIVND (reference sequence). The CDR3 totals 12 residues. CDR3 sequence (DNA): TGTGCCAGTAGCGCACAGGGGTACGAGCAGTACTTC. Its protein is CASSAQGYEQYF. The whole variable domain, filled in from reference TRBV19 and TRBJ2-7, reads DGGITQSPKYLFRKEGQNVTLSCEQNLNHDAMYWYRQDPGQGLRLIYYSQIVNDFQKGDIAEGYSVSREKKESFPLTVTSAQKNPTAFYLCASSAQGYEQYFGPGTRLTVT.

The genes are TRBV7-2 and TRBJ2-7; TRBD1 might be the D (6 bases). CDR3 size: 14 residues. From germline, CDR1 is SGHTA and CDR2 FQGNSA. The V and J ends lost 0 bases and 3 bases respectively, with 9 bases between them. CDR3 in DNA: TGTGCCAGCAGCTTAGCGCGGACAGTCTACGAGCAGTACTTC. Protein sequence: CASSLARTVYEQYF. The full variable domain, completed using reference TRBV7-2 and TRBJ2-7, is GAGVSQSPSNKVTEKGKDVELRCDPISGHTALYWYRQSLGQGLEFLIYFQGNSAPDKSGLPSDRFSAERTGGSVSTLTIQRTQQEDSAVYLCASSLARTVYEQYFGPGTRLTVT.

This rearrangement joins TRBV5-4 to TRBJ1-5, with 9 bases fitting TRBD1. V shed 4 bases and J 6 bases; nucleotides not matched to a gene: 14. This CDR3 contains 17 residues. Germline V gene lookup returns CDR1 SGHNT and CDR2 YYREEE (reference sequence). The CDR3 coding sequence is TGTGCCAGCAGCGCCGGACCGGGACAGGGAGGGGGTCAGCCCCAGCATTTT. The encoded protein is CASSAGPGQGGGQPQHF.

This clone has a handful of counts. The chain is built from TRBV6-5 and TRBJ1-2, with 7 positions matching TRBD1. CDR3 size: 15 residues. CDR1 is MNHEY, CDR2 SVGAGI, per germline. V shed 4 bases, J shed 0 bases, and the junction held 5 bases outside the gene matches. The CDR3 loop reads CASSFGQATNYGYTF. For the CDR3, the DNA is TGTGCCAGCAGTTTCGGACAGGCAACTAACTATGGCTACACCTTC.

The chain carries TRBV7-9 and TRBJ1-1; 7 bases fit TRBD1. This CDR3 has 16 residues. Germline lookup yields CDR1 SEHNR and CDR2 FQNEAQ (reference sequence). J was trimmed by 1 base and V by 0 bases; bases with no gene match: 5. The CDR3 DNA reads TGTGCCAGCAGCTTAGCGCGGACAGGCCGGAACACTGAAGCTTTCTTT. Amino acids: CASSLARTGRNTEAFF.

The chain employs TRBV11-2 and TRBJ1-6; 10 positions agree with TRBD1. J was trimmed by 8 bases and V by 5 bases; bases with no gene match: 6. This CDR3 is 15 amino acids long. In germline, CDR1 is SGHAT, CDR2 FQNNGV. This CDR3 reads CASSTLTGGDSPLHF. In nucleotides, the CDR3 is TGTGCCAGCAGCACCCTGACAGGGGGCGATTCACCCCTCCACTTT.

The chain recombines TRBV30 with TRBJ2-5, with a possible D match to TRBD2 (6 bases). In germline, CDR1 is GTSNPN, CDR2 SVGIG (reference sequence). V lost 0 bases and J 5 bases, leaving 16 bases between the germline ends. CDR3 length: 15 residues. The CDR3 DNA reads as TGTGCCTGGAGTGTTAGCCAGCGGGCCGGGGAGACCCAGTACTTC. Translated: CAWSVSQRAGETQYF.

The chain uses TRBV29-1 and TRBJ2-1; tentatively, D is TRBD2 (6 bases). Germline V gene data show CDR1 as SQVTM and CDR2 as ANQGSEA. Trimming shortened V by 3 bases and J by 5 bases, and 11 bases separated the two germline ends. This CDR3 contains 13 residues. The CDR3 region has the DNA TGCAGCGTTGACCATAGCGGAAACAATGAGCAGTTCTTC. This codes for CSVDHSGNNEQFF.

This clone was seen a few times. V and J are TRBV24-1 and TRBJ1-5; 9 bases fit TRBD1. CDR1 and CDR2 from the germline V gene are KGHDR and SFDVKD. V dropped 7 bases and J dropped 3; count of bases not matched to a gene: 9. CDR3 length: 16 amino acids. CDR3 bases: TGTGCCACCAGCGGGGGGGGACAGGGCCTCAATCAGCCCCAGCATTTT. This gives the protein CATSGGGQGLNQPQHF.